This entry describes one T cell receptor beta chain. What it recognizes is unknown. Preparation of the TCRbeta library involved a method that used unique molecular identifiers. Each CDR3 protein gets one entry after TCRdb re-called the PCR reads with MiXCR. Counted here are some 200,000 distinct CDR3 sequences, around 8.4% occurring once; the ten biggest clones make up 35%. CDR3 length equals 15 residues. The germline gives CDR1 SGHNT, CDR2 YENEEA. Trimming removed 0 bases from V and 4 bases from J; junction bases left unmatched: 4. The sample belongs to a study of T-cell reconstitution after alpha-beta-depleted transplantation in children. Findings of the study overall: At one year after transplant, newly produced T cells mostly accounted for T-cell counts and diversity.

The sequence was collected from a male patient aged 2 to 10 who had a stem cell transplant for acute myeloid leukemia, so the T cells may come from the graft donor. This chain connects TRBV11-3 to TRBJ2-5; the match to TRBD1 covers 8 bases. The sample was PBMCs, mostly from graft donor cells, taken 360 days after TCRalphabeta/CD19-depleted stem cell transplant. CDR3 sequence reads: CASSLDGQGGETQYF. The CDR3 coding sequence is TGTGCCAGCAGCTTAGATGGACAGGGAGGAGAGACCCAGTACTTC.